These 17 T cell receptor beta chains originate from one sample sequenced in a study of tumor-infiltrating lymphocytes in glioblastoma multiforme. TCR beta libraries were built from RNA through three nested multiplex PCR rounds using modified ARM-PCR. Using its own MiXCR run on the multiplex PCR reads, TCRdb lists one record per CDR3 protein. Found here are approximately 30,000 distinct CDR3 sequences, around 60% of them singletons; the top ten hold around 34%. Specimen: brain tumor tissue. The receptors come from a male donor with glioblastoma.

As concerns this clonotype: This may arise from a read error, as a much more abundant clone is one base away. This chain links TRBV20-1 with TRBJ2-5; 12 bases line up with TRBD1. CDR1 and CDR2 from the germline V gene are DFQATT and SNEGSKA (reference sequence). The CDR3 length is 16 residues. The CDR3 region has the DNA TGCGGTGCTAGATCGCAAGGGACAGGGGGCTGGGAGACCCAGTACTTC. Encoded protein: CGARSQGTGGWETQYF.

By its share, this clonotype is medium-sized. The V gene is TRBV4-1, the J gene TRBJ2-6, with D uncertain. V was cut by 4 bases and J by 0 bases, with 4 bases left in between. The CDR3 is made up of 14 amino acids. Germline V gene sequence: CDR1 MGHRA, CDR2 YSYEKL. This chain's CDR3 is CASSLDSGANVLTF. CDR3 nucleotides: TGCGCCAGCAGCCTCGACTCTGGGGCCAACGTCCTGACTTTC.

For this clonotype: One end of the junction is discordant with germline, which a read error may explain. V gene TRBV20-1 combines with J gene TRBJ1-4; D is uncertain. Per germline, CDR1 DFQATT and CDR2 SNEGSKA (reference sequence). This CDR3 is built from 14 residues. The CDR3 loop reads CNAREVGINEKPFF. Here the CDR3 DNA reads TGCAATGCTAGAGAGGTCGGGATTAATGAAAAACCGTTTTTT.

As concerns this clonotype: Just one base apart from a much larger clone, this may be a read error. CDR3 bases: TGCGCCAGCAGCTTCGGGGGGCCGGGGAATGAGCAGTCCTTC. This translates into CASSFGGPGNEQSF. The chain employs TRBV5-1 and TRBJ2-1, with D perhaps TRBD2 (7 bases). This CDR3 spans 14 amino acids. The V gene's germline CDR1 is SGHRS and CDR2 YFSETQ.

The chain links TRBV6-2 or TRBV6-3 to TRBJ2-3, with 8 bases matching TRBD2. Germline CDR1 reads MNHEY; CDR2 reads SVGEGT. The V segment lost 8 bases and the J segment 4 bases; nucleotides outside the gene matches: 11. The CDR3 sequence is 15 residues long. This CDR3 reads CASRSPTSEADTQYF. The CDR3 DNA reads TGTGCCAGCCGTTCGCCGACTAGCGAGGCAGATACGCAGTATTTT.

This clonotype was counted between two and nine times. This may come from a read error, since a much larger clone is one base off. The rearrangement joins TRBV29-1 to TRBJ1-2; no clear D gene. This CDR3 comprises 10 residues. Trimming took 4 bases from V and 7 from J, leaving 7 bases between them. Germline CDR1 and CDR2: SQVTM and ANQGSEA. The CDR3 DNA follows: TGCAGCGTTGGAGAGGGTGGCTACACCTTC. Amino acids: CSVGEGGYTF.

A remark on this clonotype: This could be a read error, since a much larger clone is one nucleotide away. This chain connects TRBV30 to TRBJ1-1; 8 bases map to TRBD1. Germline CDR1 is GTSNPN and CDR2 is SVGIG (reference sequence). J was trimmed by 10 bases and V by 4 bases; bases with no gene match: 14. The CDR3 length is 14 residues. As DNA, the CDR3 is TGTGCCTGGACCTCTCGGGCAGGGGGCGCGGCAGCTTTCTTT. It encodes CAWTSRAGGAAAFF.

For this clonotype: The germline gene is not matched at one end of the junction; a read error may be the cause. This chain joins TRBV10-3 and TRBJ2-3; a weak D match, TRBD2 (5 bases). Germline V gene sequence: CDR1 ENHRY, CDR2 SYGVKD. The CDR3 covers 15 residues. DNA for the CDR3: TGTGCCATCAGTGAGTCGAGTCCTAGCACAGATGCGCAGTACTTT. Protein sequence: CAISESSPSTDAQYF.

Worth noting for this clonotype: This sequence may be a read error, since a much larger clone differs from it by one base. CDR3 loop: CASSLGTSGSPRGEQFF. The DNA for the CDR3 is TGCGCCAGCAGCCTCGGGACTAGCGGGAGTCCCCGCGGTGAGCAGTTCTTC. This sequence joins TRBV5-1 and TRBJ2-1, with TRBD2 identical over 14 bases. Germline V gives CDR1 SGHRS, CDR2 YFSETQ. CDR3 length: 17 residues. The junction had 12 bases not matched to a gene; V was cut back by 4 bases and J by 9 bases.

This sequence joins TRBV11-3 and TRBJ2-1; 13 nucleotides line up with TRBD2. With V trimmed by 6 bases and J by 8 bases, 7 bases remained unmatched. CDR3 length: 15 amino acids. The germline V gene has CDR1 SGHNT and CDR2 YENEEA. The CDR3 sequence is CASSSGLAGTDEQFF. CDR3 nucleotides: TGTGCCAGCAGTTCGGGACTAGCGGGAACGGATGAGCAGTTCTTC.

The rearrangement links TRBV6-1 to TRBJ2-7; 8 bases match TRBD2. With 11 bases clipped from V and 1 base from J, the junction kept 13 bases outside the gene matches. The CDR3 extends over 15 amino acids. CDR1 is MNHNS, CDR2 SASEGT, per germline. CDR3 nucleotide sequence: TGTGCCGGGGCAGAGGACAGCGGGGGATCCTACGAGCAGTACTTC. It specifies CAGAEDSGGSYEQYF.

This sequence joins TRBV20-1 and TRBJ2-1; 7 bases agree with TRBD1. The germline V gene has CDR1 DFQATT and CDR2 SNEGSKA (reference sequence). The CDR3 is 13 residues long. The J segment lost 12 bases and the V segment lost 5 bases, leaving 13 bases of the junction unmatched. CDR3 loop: CSADRDRGDGQFF. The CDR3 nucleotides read TGCAGTGCTGATAGGGACAGAGGTGATGGGCAGTTCTTC.

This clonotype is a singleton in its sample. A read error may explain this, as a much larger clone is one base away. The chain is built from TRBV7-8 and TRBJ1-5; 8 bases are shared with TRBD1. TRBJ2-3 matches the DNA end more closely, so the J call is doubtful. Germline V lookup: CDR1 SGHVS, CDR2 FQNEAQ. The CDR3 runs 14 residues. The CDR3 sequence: CASSFGQGGQPQYF. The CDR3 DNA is TGTGCCAGCAGTTTTGGACAGGGAGGTCAGCCCCAGTATTTT.

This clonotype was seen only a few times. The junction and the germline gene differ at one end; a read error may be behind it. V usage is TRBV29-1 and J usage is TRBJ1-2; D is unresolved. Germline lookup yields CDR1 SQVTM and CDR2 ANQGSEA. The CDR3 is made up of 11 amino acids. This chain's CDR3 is CTADQFDGYTF. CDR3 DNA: TGCACCGCGGACCAATTCGATGGCTACACCTTT.

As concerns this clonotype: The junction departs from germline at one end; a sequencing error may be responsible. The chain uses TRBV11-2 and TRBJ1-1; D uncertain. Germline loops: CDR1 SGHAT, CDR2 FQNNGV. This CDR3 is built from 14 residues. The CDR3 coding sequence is TGTGTCAGCAGCTTAGGGTGGAGGTACACTGAGGCTTTCTTT. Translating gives CVSSLGWRYTEAFF.

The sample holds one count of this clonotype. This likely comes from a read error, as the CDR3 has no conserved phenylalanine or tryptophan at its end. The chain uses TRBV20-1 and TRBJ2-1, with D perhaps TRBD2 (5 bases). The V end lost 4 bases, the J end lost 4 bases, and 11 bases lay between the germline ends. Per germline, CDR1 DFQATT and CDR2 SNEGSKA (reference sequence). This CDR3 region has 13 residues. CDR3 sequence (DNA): TGCAGTGCTATAGGGAGAAGTTACAATGAGCAGTTCTTA. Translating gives CSAIGRSYNEQFL.

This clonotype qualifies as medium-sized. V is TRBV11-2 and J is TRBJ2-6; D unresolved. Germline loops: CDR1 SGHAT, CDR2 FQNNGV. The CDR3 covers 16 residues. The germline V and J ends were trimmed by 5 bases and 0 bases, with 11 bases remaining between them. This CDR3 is CASSTLSSSGANVLTF. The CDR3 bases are TGTGCCAGCAGCACCCTTTCGAGCTCTGGGGCCAACGTCCTGACTTTC.